One and the same sample provided the 23 T cell receptor beta chains below, sequenced in a study of blood T cell repertoires in COVID-19. Generated by immunoSEQ multiplex PCR, the TCRdb table keeps only in-frame clones and is missing some. The sample has around 140,000 clones, around nine tenths seen once. Sequencing input: peripheral blood. These receptors were taken from a man in his 60s with active or convalescent COVID-19.

V gene TRBV9 combines with J gene TRBJ2-6, with 8 nucleotides matching TRBD1. Trimming took 3 bases from V and 3 from J; bases not matched to a gene: 23. Germline CDR1 SGDLS, CDR2 YYNGEE. This CDR3 is built from 22 residues. The CDR3 here is CASSGSLTGEVGGVFGANVLTF. CDR3 bases: TGTGCCAGCAGCGGATCCCTGACAGGGGAGGTGGGGGGAGTCTTTGGGGCCAACGTCCTGACTTTC.

The rearrangement links TRBV9 to TRBJ2-3; 11 positions match TRBD2. The junction had 4 bases not matched to a gene; V was cut back by 2 bases and J by 2 bases. The germline gives CDR1 SGDLS, CDR2 YYNGEE. CDR3 length: 16 residues. This chain's CDR3 is CASSVGTSGPTDTQYF. In DNA form, the CDR3 reads TGTGCCAGCAGCGTCGGGACTAGCGGACCCACAGATACGCAGTATTTT.

The V gene is TRBV11-2, the J gene TRBJ1-2, with 9 bases aligning to TRBD1. The V gene end was trimmed by 8 bases and the J gene end by 4 bases; junction bases not matched to a gene: 5. Germline-derived CDR1 and CDR2 are SGHAT and FQNNGV. The CDR3 covers 13 residues. CDR3 loop: CASRRTGAYGYTF. DNA for the CDR3: TGTGCCAGCCGCCGGACAGGGGCCTATGGCTACACCTTC.

The J gene is TRBJ1-5, the V gene TRBV6-6; TRBD1 matches at 11 bases. CDR3 length: 14 residues. CDR1 MNHNY and CDR2 SVGAGI come from the germline V gene (reference sequence). J lost 7 bases, V lost 5 bases, and 4 bases had no gene match. The CDR3 DNA reads TGTGCCAGCAGTCGGACAGGGGGCGTGCAGCCCCAGCATTTT. It translates to CASSRTGGVQPQHF.

The rearrangement links TRBV5-4 to TRBJ2-1; TRBD2 matches 7 bases. CDR3 size: 16 residues. The germline gives CDR1 SGHNT, CDR2 YYREEE (reference sequence). The trim removed 3 bases at V and 2 bases at J, leaving 8 bases unmatched. The CDR3 coding sequence is TGTGCCAGCAGCTCTGCGGGAGCGGACACCTACAATGAGCAGTTCTTC. This codes for CASSSAGADTYNEQFF.

This chain joins TRBV30 and TRBJ2-1, with a weak D call TRBD1 (5 bases). The CDR3 is made up of 12 amino acids. V was pared by 0 bases and J by 8 bases, with 8 bases between. Germline CDR1 GTSNPN, CDR2 SVGIG (reference sequence). This chain's CDR3 is CAWSVQGDEQFF. In nucleotides, the CDR3 is TGTGCCTGGAGTGTACAAGGGGATGAGCAGTTCTTC.

The table lists this clone with a few counts. V gene TRBV28 combines with J gene TRBJ2-7; TRBD1 matches at 9 bases. Germline-derived CDR1 and CDR2 are MDHEN and SYDVKM. The CDR3 has 14 residues. Losses at the gene ends were 8 bases for V and 5 bases for J; bases not matched to a gene: 10. The CDR3 sequence is CASDDGQGIHEQYF. The CDR3 region has the DNA TGTGCCAGCGACGACGGACAGGGGATCCACGAGCAGTACTTC.

The rearrangement uses TRBV28 and TRBJ1-2; 7 bases map to TRBD1. With V trimmed by 4 bases and J by 4 bases, 15 bases remained unmatched. The CDR3 is 17 residues long. CDR1 MDHEN and CDR2 SYDVKM come from the germline V gene. Here the CDR3 DNA reads TGTGCCAGCAGTTCTCCCCCCGGGACAGTAGAGGGCTATGGCTACACCTTC. Amino acid sequence: CASSSPPGTVEGYGYTF.

This clone was counted once. V and J are TRBV18 and TRBJ1-1; D perhaps matches TRBD1 (6 bases). The CDR3 extends over 13 amino acids. V was trimmed by 5 bases and J by 5 bases, leaving 12 bases between them. Germline lookup yields CDR1 KGHSH and CDR2 LQKENI. CDR3 region: CASSDQGWTEAFF. The CDR3 nucleotides read TGTGCCAGCTCAGACCAGGGGTGGACTGAAGCTTTCTTT. Full variable domain (rest looked up from reference TRBV18 and TRBJ1-1): NAGVMQNPRHLVRRRGQEARLRCSPMKGHSHVYWYRQLPEEGLKFMVYLQKENIIDESGMPKERFSAEFPKEGPSILRIQQVVRGDSAAYFCASSDQGWTEAFFGQGTRLTVV.

The rearrangement joins TRBV29-1 to TRBJ2-3; 9 nucleotides match TRBD1. CDR1 is SQVTM and CDR2 is ANQGSEA in the germline V gene. The CDR3 is made up of 16 amino acids. Losses at the gene ends were 5 bases for V and 0 bases for J; bases not matched to a gene: 9. CDR3 DNA: TGCAGCGTTTTAACGTGGACAGGGGCTAGCACAGATACGCAGTATTTT. Amino acids: CSVLTWTGASTDTQYF.

The CDR3 sequence: CASSIGAAYEQYF. CDR3 coding DNA: TGTGCCAGTAGTATAGGAGCGGCCTACGAGCAGTACTTC. The V call is TRBV19, the J call TRBJ2-7; D might be TRBD2 (5 bases). Per germline, CDR1 LNHDA and CDR2 SQIVND (reference sequence). CDR3 length equals 13 residues. V was cut by 1 base and J by 2 bases, with 6 bases left in between.

The J gene is TRBJ2-2, the V gene TRBV18; 8 nucleotides match TRBD2. Unmatched junction bases numbered 8, after V lost 6 bases and J lost 2 bases. Per the germline V gene, CDR1 is KGHSH and CDR2 is LQKENI. This CDR3 comprises 16 residues. The chain's CDR3 is CASSIAGNLNTGELFF. The CDR3 DNA follows: TGTGCCAGCTCGATAGCGGGGAACCTAAACACCGGGGAGCTGTTTTTT.

The chain employs TRBV5-5 and TRBJ1-5; a weak D match, TRBD1 (6 bases). The CDR3 is made up of 15 amino acids. Germline values: CDR1 SGHKS, CDR2 YYEKEE (reference sequence). Deletions cut 4 bases from V and 11 bases from J, with 22 bases between. The CDR3 protein is CASSVIQGSQRAQHF. In nucleotides, the CDR3 is TGTGCCAGCAGCGTAATACAGGGCAGCCAAAGGGCCCAGCATTTT.

The chain combines TRBV3-1 (or the pseudogene TRBV3-2) with TRBJ2-7; no clear D gene. With 4 bases removed from V and 6 bases from J, the gap between germline ends came to 13 bases. CDR3 length: 13 residues. Germline values: CDR1 LGHDT, CDR2 YNNKEL (reference sequence). The CDR3 DNA reads as TGTGCCAGCAGCCCCCCCCTCAGGTCCGAGCAGTACTTC. This codes for CASSPPLRSEQYF.

The chain is built from TRBV29-1 and TRBJ2-7, with D hard to call. Germline CDR1 and CDR2: SQVTM and ANQGSEA. This CDR3 region has 11 residues. The germline V and J ends were trimmed by 4 bases and 4 bases, with 8 bases remaining between them. CDR3 residues: CSVVGAYEQYF. CDR3 in DNA: TGCAGCGTTGTTGGTGCGTACGAGCAGTACTTC.

J is TRBJ1-1 and V is TRBV5-8, with TRBD1 identical over 7 bases. Trimming at V came to 4 bases and at J to 2 bases, leaving 8 bases not matched to a gene. This CDR3 is built from 15 residues. Germline values: CDR1 SGHTS, CDR2 YDEGEE. The CDR3 here is CASSPDRGRNTEAFF. CDR3 bases: TGTGCCAGCAGCCCTGATAGGGGGCGTAACACTGAAGCTTTCTTT.

The chain has TRBV3-1 (or the pseudogene TRBV3-2) and TRBJ2-7, with 7 bases identical to TRBD2. V shed 4 bases, J shed 4 bases, and the junction held 10 bases outside the gene matches. CDR1 LGHDT and CDR2 YNNKEL come from the germline V gene (reference sequence). CDR3 length: 15 residues. The CDR3 region is CASSLGGGNRYEQYF. CDR3 nucleotide sequence: TGTGCCAGCAGCCTCGGGGGAGGGAACAGGTACGAGCAGTACTTC.

The V call is TRBV3-1 (or the pseudogene TRBV3-2), the J call TRBJ2-2; D gene unclear. CDR1 and CDR2 (germline): LGHDT, YNNKEL (reference sequence). This CDR3 is 12 amino acids long. The V end lost 1 base, the J end lost 7 bases, and 4 bases lay between the germline ends. The DNA of the CDR3 is TGTGCCAGCAGCCAAGTCAGCGGGGAGCTGTTTTTT. It is translated as CASSQVSGELFF.

The chain carries TRBV19 and TRBJ2-7; D is possibly TRBD1 (6 bases). The V and J ends lost 4 bases and 2 bases respectively, with 21 bases between them. CDR1 and CDR2 from the germline V gene are LNHDA and SQIVND (reference sequence). The CDR3 extends over 17 amino acids. CDR3 region: CASSNNFPGTPPYEQYF. In DNA form, the CDR3 reads TGTGCCAGTAGTAACAATTTTCCCGGGACACCACCCTACGAGCAGTACTTC.

The chain recombines TRBV5-5 with TRBJ2-1, with 7 nucleotides matching TRBD1. The CDR3 is 14 residues long. V shed 3 bases, J shed 7 bases, and the junction held 7 bases outside the gene matches. Germline CDR1 is SGHKS and CDR2 is YYEKEE (reference sequence). CDR3 bases: TGTGCCAGCAGCTCAAGACAGGGCCCGAATGAGCAGTTCTTC. This sequence encodes CASSSRQGPNEQFF.

The chain combines TRBV3-1 (or the pseudogene TRBV3-2) with TRBJ1-1, with a tentative D call TRBD1 (5 bases). Deletions cut 0 bases from V and 1 base from J, with 6 bases between. The CDR3 length is 14 residues. The V gene's germline CDR1 is LGHDT and CDR2 YNNKEL (reference sequence). This CDR3 is CASSQDDRNTEAFF. In DNA, the CDR3 is TGTGCCAGCAGCCAAGACGACAGGAACACTGAAGCTTTCTTT.

The chain uses TRBV27 and TRBJ1-6; 9 bases line up with TRBD1. The germline CDR1 and CDR2 sequences are MNHEY and SMNVEV (reference sequence). Trimming removed 1 base from V and 8 bases from J; junction bases left unmatched: 3. This CDR3 region has 15 residues. The CDR3 DNA reads as TGTGCCAGCAGTTTATGGACAGGGGCGGATTCACCCCTCCACTTT. It encodes CASSLWTGADSPLHF.

The V gene is TRBV28, the J gene TRBJ2-7; 7 positions agree with TRBD1. Germline V gives CDR1 MDHEN, CDR2 SYDVKM. The CDR3 contains 15 residues. The junction had 6 bases not matched to a gene; V was cut back by 1 base and J by 3 bases. In DNA, the CDR3 is TGTGCCAGCAGTTTATCCCTGACAGGGAACTACGAGCAGTACTTC. It is translated as CASSLSLTGNYEQYF.